This T cell receptor beta chain was found in a study of T cells after yellow fever vaccination. Across the whole study: SMART-Seq v4 Ultra Low Input prepared libraries from low-cell fractions.

The TCR cDNA carried a universal primer site and UMIs from 5'RACE template switching. Each CDR3 protein gets one entry after TCRdb re-called the 5' RACE reads with MiXCR. This sample has 250,000 to 350,000 distinct CDR3 sequences, with under 9% found just once. General observations from the study: Contamination of FACS-sorted repertoires by abundant clonotypes from the bulk population could occur.

In its sample, this clonotype was seen many times. Antigen specificity is unknown. Sequences were derived from CD4+ T cells sorted from PBMCs, sampled 5 days after the yellow fever booster vaccination. The TCR sequence derives from a young man who received the YFV17D yellow fever vaccine.

The CDR3 nucleotides are TGCGCCAGCAGCCCCCCAGGATTAGATACGCAGTATTTT. It encodes CASSPPGLDTQYF. The chain has TRBV5-1 and TRBJ2-3, with no clear D. This CDR3 spans 13 amino acids. Trimming took 4 bases from V and 5 from J, leaving 11 bases between them. Germline V lookup: CDR1 SGHRS, CDR2 YFSETQ.